This T cell receptor beta chain was identified during a study of PD-1 blockade in classical Hodgkin lymphoma. General study points: Individuals initiating nivolumab under 1 year after ASCT were excluded. Reports described newly diagnosed patients as having lower baseline TCR diversity than healthy donors.

On this clone: Its antigen is still unknown.

Germline lookup yields CDR1 SGHTA and CDR2 FQGNSA. The CDR3 is made up of 16 amino acids. Trimming cost V 5 bases and J 8 bases; bases outside gene matches: 14. The repertoire was sequenced with immunoSEQ multiplex PCR; TCRdb's copy has only in-frame clones and lacks some. The repertoire includes nearly 25,000 clones, about 80% of them detected once, and approximately 6.7% sits in the top ten. Each and every patient relapsed after autologous stem cell transplantation, and patients got differing brentuximab vedotin exposure. Patients had relapsed/refractory classical Hodgkin lymphoma with complete response, partial response or progressive disease as best response.

This sample comprised peripheral blood mononuclear cells (PBMCs), obtained at baseline. The clonotype comes from a human donor with classical Hodgkin lymphoma. The chain is built from TRBV7-2 and TRBJ2-1; TRBD1 matches 8 bases. CDR3 sequence: CASSPRTGRANDEQFF. DNA of the CDR3: TGTGCCAGCAGCCCGCGGACAGGGCGGGCTAATGATGAGCAGTTCTTC.